One sample yielded the 32 T cell receptor beta chains listed below, sequenced in a study of naive and memory T cell subsets. Study-wide findings and caveats: Especially in CD8 cells, naive repertoires contained a few larger clonotypes, possibly CD45RA-re-expressing memory cells.

These TCRs are of unknown antigen specificity. The beta constant-region primer was an equimolar mix of two oligonucleotides covering TRBC1 and TRBC2. Ligated cDNA was amplified by four rounds of PCR with nested alpha and beta constant-region primers and SP2. Via MiXCR, TCRdb re-called the UMI-ligation and nested PCR reads, giving one row per CDR3 protein. The table lists 150,000 or so distinct CDR3 sequences, over 20% of them singletons. Input material: naive CD4+ T cells from blood. All receptors come from a human donor in good health.

The rearrangement joins TRBV6-2 or TRBV6-3 to TRBJ2-1; 10 positions match TRBD2. Per germline, CDR1 MNHEY and CDR2 SVGEGT. J gave up 8 bases and V 6 bases, and 7 bases lay outside the gene matches. The CDR3 has 14 amino acids. CDR3 in amino acids: CASSASGSIHEQFF. CDR3 coding DNA: TGTGCCAGCAGCGCTAGCGGGAGTATACATGAGCAGTTCTTC.

The chain joins TRBV7-9 to TRBJ2-3, with 7 bases that match TRBD1. The germline CDR1 and CDR2 sequences are SEHNR and FQNEAQ (reference sequence). The V and J ends lost 4 bases and 1 base, in that order; junction bases with no gene match: 8. This CDR3 spans 16 amino acids. The CDR3 DNA sequence: TGTGCCAGCAGCTCCACGCCCGGGACAGGCACAGATACGCAGTATTTT. Translated: CASSSTPGTGTDTQYF.

The rearrangement joins TRBV5-1 to TRBJ2-3; the D gene is possibly TRBD2 (6 bases). The germline V gene has CDR1 SGHRS and CDR2 YFSETQ. CDR3 length: 16 residues. Trimming removed 1 base from V and 0 bases from J, with 12 bases in between. Here the CDR3 DNA reads TGCGCCAGCAGCTTGCTTGCGGGATCCAGCACAGATACGCAGTATTTT. This translates into CASSLLAGSSTDTQYF.

This clonotype was detected many times. V is TRBV6-1 and J is TRBJ2-1; D not resolved. The CDR3 extends over 15 amino acids. Germline CDR1 reads MNHNS; CDR2 reads SASEGT. V dropped 4 bases and J dropped 4 bases, with 14 bases sitting between them. The CDR3 nucleotides are TGTGCCAGCAGTGGCGGACCCGATAGATACAATGAGCAGTTCTTC. It codes for CASSGGPDRYNEQFF.

There are a few counts of this clonotype. The chain has TRBV6-1 and TRBJ1-1; weak D call: TRBD1 (5 bases). CDR1 and CDR2 (germline): MNHNS, SASEGT. The CDR3 consists of 14 residues. V was shortened by 2 bases and J by 3 bases, with 10 bases between the two germline ends. The chain's CDR3 is CASSERPGDTEAFF. The CDR3 region has the DNA TGTGCCAGCAGTGAACGGCCGGGGGACACTGAAGCTTTCTTT.

This clonotype is a singleton in its sample. The chain combines TRBV5-4 with TRBJ2-1, with 8 bases that match TRBD1. The germline V gene has CDR1 SGHNT and CDR2 YYREEE (reference sequence). With V trimmed by 4 bases and J by 9 bases, 6 bases remained unmatched. The CDR3 totals 13 residues. CDR3 protein: CASSRDRSTEQFF. In DNA form, the CDR3 reads TGTGCCAGCAGCCGGGACAGGTCTACTGAGCAGTTCTTC. Full variable domain (missing parts from reference TRBV5-4 and TRBJ2-1): ETGVTQSPTHLIKTRGQQVTLRCSSQSGHNTVSWYQQALGQGPQFIFQYYREEENGRGNFPPRFSGLQFPNYSSELNVNALELDDSALYLCASSRDRSTEQFFGPGTRLTVL.

Only a few counts were recorded for this clonotype. The genes are TRBV5-1 and TRBJ2-3; 7 bases match TRBD2. V trimming: 4 bases; J trimming: 1 base; junction bases outside the gene matches: 9. The CDR3 consists of 16 residues. Germline CDR1 is SGHRS and CDR2 is YFSETQ. CDR3 DNA sequence: TGCGCCAGCAGCCGAACCCCTACTAGCGGCACAGATACGCAGTATTTT. It translates to CASSRTPTSGTDTQYF.

This clonotype was recorded a few times. The rearrangement uses TRBV5-1 and TRBJ2-7; D is unclear. CDR3 length: 14 amino acids. Germline V gives CDR1 SGHRS, CDR2 YFSETQ. Trimming removed 4 bases at V and 2 bases at J, with 13 bases between. The CDR3 reads CASSLDATAYEQYF. The CDR3 region has the DNA TGCGCCAGCAGCCTAGACGCTACGGCCTACGAGCAGTACTTC.

This clonotype was counted at least ten times. The chain links TRBV20-1 to TRBJ2-1; D tentatively fits TRBD1 or TRBD2 (6 bases each). Germline assignment: CDR1 DFQATT and CDR2 SNEGSKA (reference sequence). This CDR3 has 10 residues. The CDR3 bases are TGCAGCGGTAGGGGGGATGAGCAGTTCTTC. Translated, it gives CSGRGDEQFF.

This clonotype showed up just a few times. The chain employs TRBV20-1 and TRBJ2-1, with a possible D match to TRBD2 (6 bases). Germline CDR1 DFQATT, CDR2 SNEGSKA (reference sequence). The CDR3 is made up of 14 amino acids. V shed 1 base and J shed 0 bases, with 7 bases lying between them. Here the CDR3 reads CSARGGNSYNEQFF. The CDR3 DNA sequence: TGCAGTGCTAGAGGCGGGAACTCCTACAATGAGCAGTTCTTC.

The V gene is TRBV20-1, the J gene TRBJ2-1, with 10 positions matching TRBD1. The V gene end was trimmed by 5 bases and the J gene end by 2 bases; junction bases not matched to a gene: 3. This CDR3 is built from 14 residues. Germline CDR1 is DFQATT and CDR2 is SNEGSKA (reference sequence). Here the CDR3 reads CSARTGGTYNEQFF. CDR3 DNA: TGCAGTGCTCGGACAGGGGGAACCTACAATGAGCAGTTCTTC.

The chain has TRBV18 and TRBJ1-5, with D tentatively TRBD1 (5 bases). There are 17 residues in the CDR3. The V and J ends lost 0 bases and 0 bases respectively, with 12 bases between them. Germline-derived CDR1 and CDR2 are KGHSH and LQKENI. CDR3 amino acids: CASSPPMQGPSNQPQHF. The CDR3, as DNA: TGTGCCAGCTCACCACCGATGCAGGGACCTAGCAATCAGCCCCAGCATTTT. Based on the CDR3 plus reference TRBV18 and TRBJ1-5, the full variable domain is NAGVMQNPRHLVRRRGQEARLRCSPMKGHSHVYWYRQLPEEGLKFMVYLQKENIIDESGMPKERFSAEFPKEGPSILRIQQVVRGDSAAYFCASSPPMQGPSNQPQHFGDGTRLSIL.

The chain has TRBV20-1 and TRBJ2-3, with 10 bases lining up with TRBD2. Germline V lookup: CDR1 DFQATT, CDR2 SNEGSKA (reference sequence). Losses at the gene ends were 3 bases for V and 2 bases for J; bases not matched to a gene: 8. This CDR3 region has 16 residues. CDR3 amino acids: CSASLPAGGFTDTQYF. CDR3 DNA sequence: TGCAGTGCTAGCCTTCCAGCGGGAGGGTTCACAGATACGCAGTATTTT.

This clonotype was observed a few times. J is TRBJ2-7 and V is TRBV29-1, with 12 bases lining up with TRBD2. J gave up 7 bases and V 4 bases, and 14 bases lay outside the gene matches. This CDR3 contains 16 residues. CDR1 is SQVTM, CDR2 ANQGSEA, per germline. The CDR3 here is CSVGQGGLAGVFEQYF. The CDR3 nucleotides are TGCAGCGTTGGACAGGGGGGACTAGCGGGTGTTTTTGAGCAGTACTTC.

In its sample, this clonotype was seen a few times. This sequence joins TRBV7-8 and TRBJ2-3, with 13 nucleotides matching TRBD2. CDR1 is SGHVS, CDR2 FQNEAQ, per germline. The CDR3 runs to 15 residues. V was clipped by 11 bases and J by 4 bases; unmatched bases: 9. The CDR3 loop reads CASLLAGGRADTQYF. CDR3 sequence (DNA): TGTGCCTCTCTACTAGCGGGAGGGCGCGCAGATACGCAGTATTTT.

CDR3 DNA sequence: TGTGCTAGTGGTTTGGGAGGGTCCACCGATAAAGATACGCAGTATTTT. Translated: CASGLGGSTDKDTQYF. The chain combines TRBV12-5 with TRBJ2-3, with D maybe TRBD2 (5 bases). In germline, CDR1 is LGHNT, CDR2 FRNRAP. V was pared by 1 base and J by 5 bases, with 16 bases between. The CDR3 has 16 residues.

This clonotype was seen a few times. This chain uses TRBV6-5 with TRBJ1-3; D is possibly TRBD1 (5 bases). The CDR3 is 14 amino acids. V lost 2 bases, J lost 3 bases, and 8 bases lay in between. CDR1 is MNHEY and CDR2 is SVGAGI in the germline V gene. The CDR3 sequence is CASSYGGFGNTIYF. The CDR3, as DNA: TGTGCCAGCAGTTACGGGGGATTTGGAAACACCATATATTTT.

This clonotype was counted between two and nine times. This chain links TRBV7-9 with TRBJ2-7; D perhaps matches TRBD1 (6 bases). The CDR3 is 13 residues long. Trimming cost V 4 bases and J 3 bases, with 10 bases left between them. In germline, CDR1 is SEHNR, CDR2 FQNEAQ (reference sequence). The chain's CDR3 is CASSSLTGYEQYF. CDR3 bases: TGTGCCAGCAGCTCCCTGACAGGCTACGAGCAGTACTTC.

The chain uses TRBV6-5 and TRBJ2-5; D unresolved. V lost 5 bases and J lost 2, with 12 bases in between. CDR3 size: 14 residues. The V gene's germline CDR1 is MNHEY and CDR2 SVGAGI. This CDR3 is CASSEDASQETQYF. The CDR3 region has the DNA TGTGCCAGCAGTGAGGACGCTTCACAAGAGACCCAGTACTTC.

V usage is TRBV10-1 and J usage is TRBJ2-3; D call uncertain. The V and J ends lost 0 bases and 1 base respectively, with 11 bases between them. CDR1 WNHNN and CDR2 SYGVQD come from the germline V gene (reference sequence). The CDR3 has 16 residues. The CDR3 nucleotides are TGCGCCAGCAGTGAGTCGTGGTCCCTAGGCACAGATACGCAGTATTTT. It codes for CASSESWSLGTDTQYF.

In its sample, this clonotype was seen a few times. The rearrangement links TRBV7-8 to TRBJ2-3, with 11 bases that match TRBD2. The CDR3 loop spans 17 amino acids. V lost 8 bases, J lost 0 bases, and 10 bases stayed unmatched. Germline V gene lookup returns CDR1 SGHVS and CDR2 FQNEAQ. CDR3 nucleotides: TGTGCCAGCTTCGGGACTAGCGGATTTTTAAGCACAGATACGCAGTATTTT. Amino acids: CASFGTSGFLSTDTQYF.

This clonotype was counted at least ten times. This chain links TRBV6-6 with TRBJ2-1; D is uncertain. The V gene lost 0 bases and the J gene lost 8 bases, with 5 bases spanning the gap. CDR1 and CDR2 from the germline V gene are MNHNY and SVGAGI (reference sequence). The length of the CDR3 is 12 residues. This CDR3 reads CASSYSGYEQFF. The CDR3 coding sequence is TGTGCCAGCAGTTACTCAGGGTATGAGCAGTTCTTC.

This clonotype has ten or more counts. The V call is TRBV27, the J call TRBJ2-3; TRBD2 is a possible D gene (5 bases). The germline CDR1 and CDR2 sequences are MNHEY and SMNVEV (reference sequence). CDR3 length: 13 residues. V dropped 5 bases and J dropped 6 bases, with 12 bases sitting between them. The CDR3 bases are TGTGCCAGCAGTACCCTACCGGGGGATACGCAGTATTTT. This codes for CASSTLPGDTQYF.

The CDR3 nucleotides read TGTGCCAGCAGTGGAACCGGACAGTCGACAGATACGCAGTATTTT. Translating it yields CASSGTGQSTDTQYF. This rearrangement joins TRBV25-1 to TRBJ2-3; tentative D call: TRBD1 (6 bases). The CDR3 consists of 15 residues. Trimming shortened V by 4 bases and J by 3 bases, and 14 bases separated the two germline ends. Germline V gene sequence: CDR1 MGHDK, CDR2 SYGVNS.

This rearrangement joins TRBV10-3 to TRBJ2-3; tentatively, D is TRBD1 or TRBD2 (5 bases each). Germline V gene sequence: CDR1 ENHRY, CDR2 SYGVKD. Trimming stripped 8 bases from V and 4 bases from J, with 13 bases between. This CDR3 region has 13 residues. The CDR3 bases are TGTGCCATCCTTCGGGGCTCGGCAGATACGCAGTATTTT. This sequence encodes CAILRGSADTQYF.

In its sample, this clonotype was seen many times. The chain uses TRBV20-1 and TRBJ2-5; 9 nucleotides agree with TRBD2. V gave up 3 bases and J gave up 5 bases; unmatched junction bases: 4. The length of the CDR3 is 13 residues. The germline V gene encodes CDR1 DFQATT and CDR2 SNEGSKA (reference sequence). The CDR3 bases are TGCAGTGCTAGGGGACTAGCCTATGAGACCCAGTACTTC. Translation gives CSARGLAYETQYF.

This clonotype was seen a handful of times. CDR3 sequence reads: CSATRSSYEQYF. CDR3 bases: TGCAGTGCTACCAGGTCCTCCTACGAGCAGTACTTC. The chain is built from TRBV20-1 and TRBJ2-7; D gene ambiguous. The CDR3 is 12 residues long. Germline V lookup: CDR1 DFQATT, CDR2 SNEGSKA (reference sequence). The ends were cut back, 4 bases at V and 0 bases at J, with 7 bases in the middle.

V usage is TRBV4-1 and J usage is TRBJ1-1, with unresolved D. From germline, CDR1 is MGHRA and CDR2 YSYEKL. The CDR3 runs to 12 residues. The ends were cut back, 6 bases at V and 0 bases at J, with 5 bases in the middle. The CDR3 protein is CASRSMNTEAFF. The CDR3 region has the DNA TGCGCCAGCAGATCGATGAACACTGAAGCTTTCTTT.

This clonotype was picked up many times. This sequence joins TRBV9 and TRBJ2-3; D not resolved. V was trimmed by 0 bases and J by 4 bases, leaving 3 bases between them. The CDR3 runs to 12 residues. Germline loops: CDR1 SGDLS, CDR2 YYNGEE. Here the CDR3 DNA reads TGTGCCAGCAGCGTAGCTTCAGATACGCAGTATTTT. This codes for CASSVASDTQYF.

This chain joins TRBV7-6 and TRBJ2-7, with TRBD2 identical over 8 bases. CDR1 is SGHVS, CDR2 FNYEAQ, per germline. The CDR3 length is 15 residues. The V and J ends lost 2 bases and 6 bases, in that order; junction bases with no gene match: 9. The CDR3 spells CASSLISAGEGEQYF. CDR3 DNA: TGTGCCAGCAGCTTAATTTCAGCGGGAGAAGGCGAGCAGTACTTC.

This clonotype was seen repeatedly, ten times or more. An end of the junction differs from the germline gene, which may be a read error. The rearrangement joins TRBV27 to TRBJ2-1; 7 positions match TRBD1. The CDR3 consists of 15 residues. Germline V gene sequence: CDR1 MNHEY, CDR2 SMNVEV (reference sequence). The CDR3 nucleotides read TGTGCCAGCAGTTTACAGGGCTCCCGGGGACAGTCTCCCCACTTC. Translation: CASSLQGSRGQSPHF.

The chain carries TRBV10-3 and TRBJ1-4; 8 bases line up with TRBD1. CDR1 is ENHRY and CDR2 is SYGVKD in the germline V gene. Trimming at V came to 5 bases and at J to 7 bases, leaving 6 bases not matched to a gene. The CDR3 length is 14 residues. CDR3 amino acids: CAISSPDRGEKLFF. CDR3 sequence (DNA): TGTGCCATCAGTTCGCCTGACAGGGGTGAAAAACTGTTTTTT.